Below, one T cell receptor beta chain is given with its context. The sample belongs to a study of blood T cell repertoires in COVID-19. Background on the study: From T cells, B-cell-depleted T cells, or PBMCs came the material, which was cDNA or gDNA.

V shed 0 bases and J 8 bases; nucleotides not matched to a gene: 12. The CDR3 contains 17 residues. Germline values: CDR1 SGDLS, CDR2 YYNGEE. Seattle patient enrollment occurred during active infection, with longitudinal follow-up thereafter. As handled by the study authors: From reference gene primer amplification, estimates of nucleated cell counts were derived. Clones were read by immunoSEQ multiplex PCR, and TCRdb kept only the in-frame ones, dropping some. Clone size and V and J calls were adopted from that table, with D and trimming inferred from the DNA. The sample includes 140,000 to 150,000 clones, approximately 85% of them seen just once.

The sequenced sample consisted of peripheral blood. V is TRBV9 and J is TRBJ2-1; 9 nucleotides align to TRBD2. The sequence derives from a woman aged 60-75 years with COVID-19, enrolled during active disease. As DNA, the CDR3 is TGTGCCAGCAGCGTAGAACAAGGTGGCGGGGGGGCCGATGAGCAGTTCTTC. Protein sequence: CASSVEQGGGGADEQFF.